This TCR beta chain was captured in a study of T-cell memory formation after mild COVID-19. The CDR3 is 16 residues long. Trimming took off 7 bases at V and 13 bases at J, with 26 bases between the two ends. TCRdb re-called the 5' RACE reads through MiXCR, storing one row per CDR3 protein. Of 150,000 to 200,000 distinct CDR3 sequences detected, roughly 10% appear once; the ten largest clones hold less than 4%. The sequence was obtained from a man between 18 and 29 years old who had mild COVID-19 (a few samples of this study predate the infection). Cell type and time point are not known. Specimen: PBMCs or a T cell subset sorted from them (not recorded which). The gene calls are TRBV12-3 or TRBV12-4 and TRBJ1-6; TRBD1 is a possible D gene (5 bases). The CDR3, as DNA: TGTGCCAGCACCTCAACATCCGGGGCCCCCATATCTCCCCTCCACTTT. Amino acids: CASTSTSGAPISPLHF.